Each of the 3 T cell receptor beta chains below was sequenced from the same sample in a study of T cells after posttransplantation cyclophosphamide. Measured with immunoSEQ multiplex PCR; TCRdb has only the in-frame clones, and not every one. This sample carries about 25,000 clones, none of them present only once. Sequencing was performed on PBMCs. These receptors were collected from a woman in her fifties or sixties in good health, CMV-negative, and a related stem cell transplant donor.

This clone came up many times. The V gene is TRBV27, the J gene TRBJ2-7; 7 bases are shared with TRBD2. CDR1 MNHEY and CDR2 SMNVEV come from the germline V gene (reference sequence). V was pared by 2 bases and J by 2 bases, with 3 bases of the junction left unmatched. The CDR3 is made up of 14 amino acids. The DNA for the CDR3 is TGTGCCAGCAGTTTAAGGGAGGGCCCCTACGAGCAGTACTTC. Residues: CASSLREGPYEQYF.

This clone was observed at least ten times. The chain joins TRBV13 to TRBJ1-2; tentatively, D is TRBD1 (5 bases). Deletions cut 5 bases from V and 4 bases from J, with 11 bases between. CDR3 length: 13 residues. Germline CDR1 is PRHDT and CDR2 is FYEKMQ (reference sequence). CDR3 loop: CASSRAGSYGYTF. Written as DNA, the CDR3 is TGTGCCAGCAGCCGCGCAGGGTCCTATGGCTACACCTTC.

This clone was counted ten times or more. The rearrangement joins TRBV5-1 to TRBJ1-1; D possibly corresponds to TRBD1 (6 bases). This CDR3 has 15 amino acids. In germline, CDR1 is SGHRS, CDR2 YFSETQ. V lost 4 bases, J lost 2 bases, and 15 bases lay in between. CDR3 DNA sequence: TGCGCCAGCAGCGGGGCGTTGGGGGCAAACACTGAAGCTTTCTTT. Its translation is CASSGALGANTEAFF.